This T cell receptor beta chain was sequenced during a study of OX40 agonist ivuxolimab in advanced cancers. Germline V gene data show CDR1 as LNHDA and CDR2 as SQIVND (reference sequence). Trimming removed 11 bases at V and 5 bases at J, with 17 bases between. CDR3 length: 13 amino acids. The data were produced by immunoSEQ multiplex PCR, yet TCRdb's version contains in-frame clones alone and is incomplete. The sample records about 33,000 clones, about 88% being singletons. The timepoints at which blood was sampled were baseline, cycle 4 day 1, and cycle 7 day 1. This receptor was obtained from an adult with an advanced solid tumor such as melanoma, head and neck, liver or kidney cancer. The starting material was CD4+ or CD8+ T cells sorted from blood, obtained in a trial of the OX40 agonist ivuxolimab. The rearrangement uses TRBV19 and TRBJ2-3; D is uncertain. The CDR3 coding sequence is TGTGCCGCTTCCCCCAGCCAACAAGATACGCAGTATTTT. Its protein is CAASPSQQDTQYF. Using reference TRBV19 and TRBJ2-3 for the parts outside the CDR3, the full variable domain is DGGITQSPKYLFRKEGQNVTLSCEQNLNHDAMYWYRQDPGQGLRLIYYSQIVNDFQKGDIAEGYSVSREKKESFPLTVTSAQKNPTAFYLCAASPSQQDTQYFGPGTRLTVL.